What follows describes a single TCR beta chain. The sample originates from a study of T cell responses to AZD1222 COVID-19 vaccine. Germline V gives CDR1 SNHLY, CDR2 FYNNEI. The CDR3 has 15 amino acids. V was clipped by 6 bases and J by 2 bases; unmatched bases: 10. Assay used: immunoSEQ multiplex PCR; TCRdb lists only in-frame clones, some missing. This sample has 120,000 to 150,000 clones, with just over 90% found just once. The source material was peripheral blood, sampled on day 0 of MenACWY control vaccination. The genes are TRBV2 and TRBJ2-7, with 7 bases identical to TRBD1. The clonotype originates from an adult in good health. CDR3 in amino acids: CASRPFGTDPYEQYF. The CDR3 DNA reads TGTGCCAGCAGGCCATTCGGGACAGATCCCTACGAGCAGTACTTC. Full variable domain (rest looked up from reference TRBV2 and TRBJ2-7): EPEVTQTPSHQVTQMGQEVILRCVPISNHLYFYWYRQILGQKVEFLVSFYNNEISEKSEIFDDQFSVERPDGSNFTLKIRSTKLEDSAMYFCASRPFGTDPYEQYFGPGTRLTVT.